The TCR beta chain described here comes from a study of T cell responses to AZD1222 COVID-19 vaccine. The study's findings and limits: Only after the peak T cell response were repertoires sampled. Unmutated variant regions reportedly attract nearly half of all spike-specific TCRs. Once two AZD1222 doses were given, Spike-specific TCR breadth and depth went up.

Trimming took 0 bases from V and 4 from J; bases not matched to a gene: 2. The CDR3 extends over 15 amino acids. The germline CDR1 and CDR2 sequences are SGDLS and YYNGEE. TCRdb's copy holds only in-frame clones and misses some; the assay was immunoSEQ multiplex PCR. This sample yields about 110,000 clones, of which roughly 92% are seen a single time; 2.5% belongs to the top ten. Second doses that came at about 4 or about 12 weeks were put together. As for this clone: Its antigen is currently unknown.

The clonotype originates from an adult who received the AZD1222 COVID-19 vaccine. The V gene is TRBV9, the J gene TRBJ2-2; 8 bases map to TRBD2. This material consisted of peripheral blood, taken 28 days after the second AZD1222 dose. This chain's CDR3 is CASSVGGTSTGELFF. In nucleotides, the CDR3 is TGTGCCAGCAGCGTAGGCGGGACTAGCACCGGGGAGCTGTTTTTT.